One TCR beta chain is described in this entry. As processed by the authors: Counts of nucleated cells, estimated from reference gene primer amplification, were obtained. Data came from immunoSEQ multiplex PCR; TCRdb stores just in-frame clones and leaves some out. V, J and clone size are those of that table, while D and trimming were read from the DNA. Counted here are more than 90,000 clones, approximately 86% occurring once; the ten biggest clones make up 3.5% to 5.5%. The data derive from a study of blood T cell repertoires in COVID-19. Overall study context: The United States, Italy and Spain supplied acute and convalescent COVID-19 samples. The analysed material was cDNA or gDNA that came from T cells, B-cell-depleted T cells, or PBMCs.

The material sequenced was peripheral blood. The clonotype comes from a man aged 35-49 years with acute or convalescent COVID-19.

CDR3 residues: CASKREALGEQYF. CDR3 nucleotide sequence: TGTGCCAGCAAGCGGGAGGCCCTCGGGGAGCAGTACTTC. V gene TRBV7-2 combines with J gene TRBJ2-7, with 9 positions matching TRBD2. Germline CDR1 reads SGHTA; CDR2 reads FQGNSA. The CDR3 extends over 13 amino acids. V shed 7 bases and J 7 bases; nucleotides not matched to a gene: 8.